This T cell receptor beta chain was recovered during a study of identifying expanded T cells in peripheral blood. The CDR3 is made up of 17 amino acids. Trimming cost V 1 base and J 2 bases; bases outside gene matches: 6. Germline V gene sequence: CDR1 LGHNA, CDR2 YNFKEQ. The repertoire was sequenced with immunoSEQ multiplex PCR; TCRdb's copy has only in-frame clones and lacks some. The sample consists of roughly 61,000 clones, approximately 89% of them appearing once. The sequenced material came from blood. J is TRBJ2-7 and V is TRBV4-2; TRBD2 matches 12 bases. This clonotype originated in a person aged 18 to 69 in good health. The CDR3 coding sequence is TGTGCCAGCAGCCAAGTTTCCCTAGCGGGAGGGACCTACGAGCAGTACTTC. Amino acids: CASSQVSLAGGTYEQYF.